Below, 20 T cell receptor beta chains from the same sample are listed, as sequenced in a study of blood T cell repertoires in COVID-19. This table comes from immunoSEQ multiplex PCR, and its TCRdb copy is limited to in-frame clones, with some not included. There are roughly 280,000 clones in the sample; around 90% occur only once, and about 2.2% lies in the top ten. The sequencing sample was made of peripheral blood. These receptors were taken from a woman in her fifties or sixties who had recovered from COVID-19.

The chain recombines TRBV27 with TRBJ1-2; 11 bases agree with TRBD1. The CDR3 extends over 14 amino acids. V shed 5 bases, J shed 7 bases, and the junction held 6 bases outside the gene matches. Germline CDR1 reads MNHEY; CDR2 reads SMNVEV (reference sequence). CDR3: CASSPRTGGVGYTF. The CDR3 coding sequence is TGTGCCAGCAGTCCGCGGACAGGGGGCGTTGGCTACACCTTC.

This clone was seen once. The CDR3 reads CASSLRQGGDNEQFF. The CDR3 region has the DNA TGTGCCAGCAGCTTACGACAGGGGGGGGACAATGAGCAGTTCTTC. The J gene is TRBJ2-1, the V gene TRBV7-2; the match to TRBD1 covers 9 bases. Trimming took 2 bases from V and 5 from J; bases not matched to a gene: 4. Germline assignment: CDR1 SGHTA and CDR2 FQGNSA. There are 15 residues in the CDR3.

This chain connects TRBV5-1 to TRBJ2-5; tentative D call: TRBD1 (6 bases). Germline values: CDR1 SGHRS, CDR2 YFSETQ. CDR3 length: 16 amino acids. V gave up 4 bases and J gave up 0 bases, with 16 bases separating them. DNA for the CDR3: TGCGCCAGCAGCCGACGTAAAACAGGGTACCAAGAGACCCAGTACTTC. This sequence encodes CASSRRKTGYQETQYF.

CDR3 residues: CASSFRTGGAGAKNIQYF. DNA for the CDR3: TGTGCCAGCAGCTTCAGGACAGGGGGCGCTGGAGCCAAAAACATTCAGTACTTC. The chain employs TRBV13 and TRBJ2-4, with 11 nucleotides matching TRBD1. In germline, CDR1 is PRHDT, CDR2 FYEKMQ (reference sequence). The trim removed 3 bases at V and 0 bases at J, leaving 7 bases unmatched. The CDR3 sequence is 18 residues long.

The chain joins TRBV5-1 to TRBJ2-7; D possibly corresponds to TRBD2 (6 bases). This CDR3 is built from 15 residues. V was shortened by 0 bases and J by 0 bases, with 10 bases between the two germline ends. Germline V gene sequence: CDR1 SGHRS, CDR2 YFSETQ. The CDR3 here is CASSLAGGNSYEQYF. CDR3 coding DNA: TGCGCCAGCAGCTTGGCCGGGGGAAACTCCTACGAGCAGTACTTC.

The chain carries TRBV9 and TRBJ2-1; TRBD2 aligns across 14 bases. Germline loops: CDR1 SGDLS, CDR2 YYNGEE. CDR3 length equals 16 residues. J gave up 8 bases and V 3 bases, and 7 bases lay outside the gene matches. CDR3 sequence: CASSEGGLAGVYEQFF. DNA of the CDR3: TGTGCCAGCAGCGAGGGGGGACTAGCGGGAGTCTATGAGCAGTTCTTC.

The chain joins TRBV19 to TRBJ1-5; a weak D match, TRBD1 (5 bases). This CDR3 is 13 amino acids long. Trimming took 6 bases from V and 5 from J, leaving 11 bases between them. Germline V gene lookup returns CDR1 LNHDA and CDR2 SQIVND (reference sequence). The DNA for the CDR3 is TGTGCCAGTAGGCGGGGAGGGGATCAGCCCCAGCATTTT. Translated, it gives CASRRGGDQPQHF.

The chain joins TRBV5-1 to TRBJ1-1; D not certain. V gave up 0 bases and J gave up 4 bases, with 7 bases separating them. CDR3 length: 13 amino acids. The germline CDR1 and CDR2 sequences are SGHRS and YFSETQ. The CDR3 region is CASSLDGFTEAFF. CDR3 in DNA: TGCGCCAGCAGCTTGGACGGGTTCACTGAAGCTTTCTTT. Complete variable domain (other parts from reference TRBV5-1 and TRBJ1-1): KAGVTQTPRYLIKTRGQQVTLSCSPISGHRSVSWYQQTPGQGLQFLFEYFSETQRNKGNFPGRFSGRQFSNSRSEMNVSTLELGDSALYLCASSLDGFTEAFFGQGTRLTVV.

The V gene is TRBV7-2, the J gene TRBJ2-7, with TRBD2 identical over 9 bases. CDR3 length equals 13 residues. The germline V gene has CDR1 SGHTA and CDR2 FQGNSA. V shed 1 base and J 11 bases; nucleotides not matched to a gene: 6. CDR3 in amino acids: CASSLGRGGVEYF. CDR3 nucleotides: TGTGCCAGCAGCTTAGGTCGCGGGGGGGTTGAGTACTTC.

This chain joins TRBV19 and TRBJ1-2; 9 bases are shared with TRBD1. V lost 7 bases to trimming and J lost 8 bases; unmatched junction nucleotides: 11. Germline V gene sequence: CDR1 LNHDA, CDR2 SQIVND (reference sequence). The CDR3 runs 14 residues. CDR3 DNA sequence: TGTGCCAGTACCTCGGGACAGGGTTCTATGGGCTACACCTTC. Translated: CASTSGQGSMGYTF.

The rearrangement joins TRBV21-1 to TRBJ2-3; no DNA check was done on the table's D call, TRBD1. TRBV21-1 is listed as a pseudogene. The CDR3 has 9 amino acids. CDR3 in DNA: TGTGCCAGCAGCAAAGAAGACAGTTTT. This encodes CASSKEDSF.

The rearrangement joins TRBV6-2 or TRBV6-3 to TRBJ1-1; D unclear. The germline V gene encodes CDR1 MNHEY and CDR2 SVGEGT. The germline V and J ends were trimmed by 3 bases and 2 bases, with 10 bases remaining between them. CDR3 length: 14 residues. The DNA for the CDR3 is TGTGCCAGCAGTTATTCTCTCAGTAACACTGAAGCTTTCTTT. Its protein is CASSYSLSNTEAFF.

In this sample, this clone turned up a few times. V is TRBV10-3 and J is TRBJ1-4; tentatively, D is TRBD1 (6 bases). Between the trimmed V and J ends, which lost 4 bases and 0 bases, there was a span of 6 bases. Germline assignment: CDR1 ENHRY and CDR2 SYGVKD. This CDR3 spans 14 amino acids. The CDR3 sequence is CAISGTATNEKLFF. The CDR3 DNA reads as TGTGCCATCAGTGGGACAGCAACTAATGAAAAACTGTTTTTT.

V usage is TRBV30 and J usage is TRBJ1-5; 7 nucleotides line up with TRBD1. CDR1 and CDR2 (germline): GTSNPN, SVGIG (reference sequence). V gave up 0 bases and J gave up 2 bases; unmatched junction bases: 4. CDR3 length: 15 residues. The CDR3 region is CAWSVQGLGNQPQHF. In nucleotides, the CDR3 is TGTGCCTGGAGTGTACAGGGGCTGGGCAATCAGCCCCAGCATTTT.

The rearrangement links TRBV15 to TRBJ1-6, with 11 bases matching TRBD1. The V gene end was trimmed by 8 bases and the J gene end by 3 bases; junction bases not matched to a gene: 6. The CDR3 has 16 residues. Germline V gene sequence: CDR1 LNHNV, CDR2 YYDKDF (reference sequence). The CDR3 loop is CATQDGTGGYNSPLHF. The CDR3 DNA sequence: TGTGCCACCCAGGATGGGACAGGGGGCTATAATTCACCCCTCCACTTT.

The chain links TRBV5-1 to TRBJ1-6; D is uncertain. V was clipped by 5 bases and J by 9 bases, with 18 bases between them. The CDR3 is made up of 15 amino acids. The germline gives CDR1 SGHRS, CDR2 YFSETQ. CDR3 DNA sequence: TGCGCCAGCAGTCCAACCTCAAACGCAGGTTCACCCCTCCACTTT. As protein: CASSPTSNAGSPLHF.

V gene TRBV18 combines with J gene TRBJ2-4, with 12 positions matching TRBD2. CDR3 length: 20 residues. Germline CDR1 reads KGHSH; CDR2 reads LQKENI. Trimming at V came to 1 base and at J to 1 base, leaving 11 bases not matched to a gene. The CDR3 region is CASSPRGTSGHPGAKNIQYF. The DNA of the CDR3 is TGTGCCAGCTCACCACGGGGGACTAGCGGGCACCCTGGGGCCAAAAACATTCAGTACTTC. Variable domain in full (rest from reference TRBV18 and TRBJ2-4): NAGVMQNPRHLVRRRGQEARLRCSPMKGHSHVYWYRQLPEEGLKFMVYLQKENIIDESGMPKERFSAEFPKEGPSILRIQQVVRGDSAAYFCASSPRGTSGHPGAKNIQYFGAGTRLSVL.

The chain carries TRBV5-1 and TRBJ2-6, with 11 bases lining up with TRBD1. Germline V gives CDR1 SGHRS, CDR2 YFSETQ. The CDR3 contains 18 residues. The ends lost 4 bases at V and 2 bases at J; junction bases unmatched: 8. The CDR3 DNA is TGCGCCAGCAGCCTCACTCCGGGACAGGGGGCTGGGGCCAACGTCCTGACTTTC. Its protein is CASSLTPGQGAGANVLTF.

This clone was counted once. J is TRBJ1-2 and V is TRBV7-9; 10 bases align to TRBD1. This CDR3 has 15 residues. Looked up from germline, CDR1 is SEHNR and CDR2 is FQNEAQ (reference sequence). With V trimmed by 1 base and J by 7 bases, 6 bases remained unmatched. CDR3 sequence (DNA): TGTGCCAGCAGCTTAGGACAGGGGGCAACTCGTGGCTACACCTTC. Its protein product is CASSLGQGATRGYTF.

The CDR3, as DNA: TGTGCCAGCAGAGCCGGTGTAACTGAAGCTTTCTTT. It codes for CASRAGVTEAFF. The chain recombines TRBV12-3 or TRBV12-4 with TRBJ1-1; D is uncertain. With 6 bases removed from V and 5 bases from J, the gap between germline ends came to 10 bases. CDR3 length: 12 amino acids.